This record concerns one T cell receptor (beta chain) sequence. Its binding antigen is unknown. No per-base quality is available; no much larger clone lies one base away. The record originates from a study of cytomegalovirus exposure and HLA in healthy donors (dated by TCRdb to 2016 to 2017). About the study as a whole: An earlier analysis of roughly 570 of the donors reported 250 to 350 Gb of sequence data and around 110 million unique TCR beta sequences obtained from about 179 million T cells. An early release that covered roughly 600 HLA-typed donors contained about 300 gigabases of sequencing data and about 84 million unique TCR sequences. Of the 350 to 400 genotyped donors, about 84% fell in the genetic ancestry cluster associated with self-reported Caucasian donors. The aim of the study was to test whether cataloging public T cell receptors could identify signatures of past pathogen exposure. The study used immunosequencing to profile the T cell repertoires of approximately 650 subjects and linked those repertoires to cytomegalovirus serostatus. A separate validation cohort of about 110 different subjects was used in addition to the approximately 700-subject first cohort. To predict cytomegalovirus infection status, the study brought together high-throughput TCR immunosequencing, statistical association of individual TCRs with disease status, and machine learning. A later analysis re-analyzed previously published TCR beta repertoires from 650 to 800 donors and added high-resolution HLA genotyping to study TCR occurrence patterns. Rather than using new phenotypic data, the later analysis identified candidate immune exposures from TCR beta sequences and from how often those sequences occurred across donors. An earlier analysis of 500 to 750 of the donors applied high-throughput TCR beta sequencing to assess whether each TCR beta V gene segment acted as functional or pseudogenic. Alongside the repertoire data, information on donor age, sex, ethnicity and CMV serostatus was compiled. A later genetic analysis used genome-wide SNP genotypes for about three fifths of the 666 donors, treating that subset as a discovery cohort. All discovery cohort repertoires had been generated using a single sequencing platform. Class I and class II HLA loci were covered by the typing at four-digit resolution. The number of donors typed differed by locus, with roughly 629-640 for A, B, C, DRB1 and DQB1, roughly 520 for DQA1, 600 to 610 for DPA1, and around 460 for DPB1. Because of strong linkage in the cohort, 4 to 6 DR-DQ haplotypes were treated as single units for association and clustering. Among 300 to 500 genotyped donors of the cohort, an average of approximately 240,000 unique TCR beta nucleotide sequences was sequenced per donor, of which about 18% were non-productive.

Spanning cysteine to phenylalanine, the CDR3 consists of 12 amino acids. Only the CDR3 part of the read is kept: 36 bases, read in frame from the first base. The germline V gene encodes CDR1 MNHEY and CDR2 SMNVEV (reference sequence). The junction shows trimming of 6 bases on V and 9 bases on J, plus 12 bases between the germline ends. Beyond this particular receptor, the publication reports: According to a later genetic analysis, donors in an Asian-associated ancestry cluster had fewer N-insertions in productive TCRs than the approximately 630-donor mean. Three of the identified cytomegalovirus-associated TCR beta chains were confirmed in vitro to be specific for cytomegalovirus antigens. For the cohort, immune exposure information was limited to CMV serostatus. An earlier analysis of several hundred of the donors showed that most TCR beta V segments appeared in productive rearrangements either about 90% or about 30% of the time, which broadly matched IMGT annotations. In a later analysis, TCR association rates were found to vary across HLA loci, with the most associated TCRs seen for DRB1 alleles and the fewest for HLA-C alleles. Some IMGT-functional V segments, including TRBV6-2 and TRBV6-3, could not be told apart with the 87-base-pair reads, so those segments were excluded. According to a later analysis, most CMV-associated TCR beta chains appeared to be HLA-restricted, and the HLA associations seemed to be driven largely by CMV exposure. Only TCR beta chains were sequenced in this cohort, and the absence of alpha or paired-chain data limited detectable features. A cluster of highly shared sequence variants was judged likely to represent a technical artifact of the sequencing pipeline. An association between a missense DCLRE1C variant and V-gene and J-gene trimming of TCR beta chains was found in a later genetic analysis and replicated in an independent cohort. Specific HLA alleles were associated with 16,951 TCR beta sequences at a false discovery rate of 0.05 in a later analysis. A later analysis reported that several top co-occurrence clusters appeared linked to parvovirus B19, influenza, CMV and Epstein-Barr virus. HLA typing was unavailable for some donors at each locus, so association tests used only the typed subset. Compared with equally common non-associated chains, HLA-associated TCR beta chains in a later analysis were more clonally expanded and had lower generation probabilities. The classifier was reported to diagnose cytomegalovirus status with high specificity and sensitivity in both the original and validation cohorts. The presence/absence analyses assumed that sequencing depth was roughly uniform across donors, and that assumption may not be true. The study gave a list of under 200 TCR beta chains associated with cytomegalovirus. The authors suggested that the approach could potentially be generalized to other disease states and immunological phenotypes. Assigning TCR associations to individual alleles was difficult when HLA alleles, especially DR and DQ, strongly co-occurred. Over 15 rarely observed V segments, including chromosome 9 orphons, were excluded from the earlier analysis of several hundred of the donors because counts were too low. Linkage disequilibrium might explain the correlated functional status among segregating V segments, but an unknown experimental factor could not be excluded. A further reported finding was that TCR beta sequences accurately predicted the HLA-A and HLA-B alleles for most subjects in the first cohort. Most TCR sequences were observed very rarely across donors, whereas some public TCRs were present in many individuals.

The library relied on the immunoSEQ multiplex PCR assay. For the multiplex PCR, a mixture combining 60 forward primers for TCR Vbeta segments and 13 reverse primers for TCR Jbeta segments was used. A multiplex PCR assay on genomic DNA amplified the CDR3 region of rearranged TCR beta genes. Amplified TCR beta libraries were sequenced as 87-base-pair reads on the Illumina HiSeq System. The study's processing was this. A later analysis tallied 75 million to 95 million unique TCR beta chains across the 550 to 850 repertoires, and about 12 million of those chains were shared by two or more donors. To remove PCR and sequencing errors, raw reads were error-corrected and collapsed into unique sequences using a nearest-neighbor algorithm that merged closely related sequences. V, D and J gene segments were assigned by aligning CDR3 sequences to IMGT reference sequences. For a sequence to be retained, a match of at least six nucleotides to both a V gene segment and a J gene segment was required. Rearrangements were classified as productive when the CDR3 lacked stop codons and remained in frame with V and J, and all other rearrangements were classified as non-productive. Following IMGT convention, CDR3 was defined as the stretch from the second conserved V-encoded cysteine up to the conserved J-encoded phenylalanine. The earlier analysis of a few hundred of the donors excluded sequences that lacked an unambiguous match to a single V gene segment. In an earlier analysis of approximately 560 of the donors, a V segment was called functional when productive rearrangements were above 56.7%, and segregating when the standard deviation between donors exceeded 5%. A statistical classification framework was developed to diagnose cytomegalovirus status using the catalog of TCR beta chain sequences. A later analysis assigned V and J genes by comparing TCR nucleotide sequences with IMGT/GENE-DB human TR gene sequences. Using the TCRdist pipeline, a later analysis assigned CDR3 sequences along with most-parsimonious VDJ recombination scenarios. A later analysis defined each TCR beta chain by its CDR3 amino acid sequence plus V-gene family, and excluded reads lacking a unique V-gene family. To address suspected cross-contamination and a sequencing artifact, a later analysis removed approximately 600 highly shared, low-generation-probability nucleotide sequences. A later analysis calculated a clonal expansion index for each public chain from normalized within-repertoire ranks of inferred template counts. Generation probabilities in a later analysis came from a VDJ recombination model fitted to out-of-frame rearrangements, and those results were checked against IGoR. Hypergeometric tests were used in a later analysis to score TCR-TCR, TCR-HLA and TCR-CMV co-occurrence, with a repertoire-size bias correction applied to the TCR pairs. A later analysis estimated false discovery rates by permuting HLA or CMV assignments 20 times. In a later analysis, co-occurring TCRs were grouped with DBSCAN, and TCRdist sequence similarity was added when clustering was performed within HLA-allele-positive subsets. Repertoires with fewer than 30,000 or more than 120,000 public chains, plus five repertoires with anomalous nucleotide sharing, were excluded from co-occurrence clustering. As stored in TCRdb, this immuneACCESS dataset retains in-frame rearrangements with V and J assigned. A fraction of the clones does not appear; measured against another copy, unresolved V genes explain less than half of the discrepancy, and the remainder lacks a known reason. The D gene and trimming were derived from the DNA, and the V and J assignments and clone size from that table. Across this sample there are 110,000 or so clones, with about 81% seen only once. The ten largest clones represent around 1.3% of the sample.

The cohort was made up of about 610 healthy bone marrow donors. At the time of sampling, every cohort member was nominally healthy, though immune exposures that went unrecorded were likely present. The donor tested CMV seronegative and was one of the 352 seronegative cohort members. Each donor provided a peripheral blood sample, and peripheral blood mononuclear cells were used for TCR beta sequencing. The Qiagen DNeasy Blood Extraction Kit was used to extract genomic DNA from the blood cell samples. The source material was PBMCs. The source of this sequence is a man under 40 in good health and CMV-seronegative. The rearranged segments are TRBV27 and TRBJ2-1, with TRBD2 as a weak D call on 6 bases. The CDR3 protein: CASRRSGGEQFF. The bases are TGTGCCAGCAGGCGTAGCGGCGGTGAGCAGTTCTTC.